What follows are 26 T cell receptor beta chains derived from one specimen sequenced in a study of response to subunit inactivated influenza vaccine. Via MiXCR, TCRdb re-called the RT-PCR reads, giving one row per CDR3 protein. The sample lists about 540,000 distinct CDR3 sequences; approximately 24% were seen once. The sample also formed part of further work on T cells expressing NK-cell markers. That investigation notes: TCR beta libraries carry UMIs added by 5'RACE template switching.

This specimen was CD4+ T cells sorted from PBMCs, taken 12 days after vaccination. Receptors were obtained from a man aged 45-60 years who received an inactivated influenza vaccine.

The chain links TRBV12-3 or TRBV12-4 to TRBJ1-2; D call uncertain. The CDR3 is 14 residues long. The germline V and J ends were trimmed by 6 bases and 4 bases, with 15 bases remaining between them. CDR3 sequence (DNA): TGTGCCAGCAGCATATACGCAGAGACCTATGGCTACACCTTC. Protein: CASSIYAETYGYTF.

The rearrangement uses TRBV28 and TRBJ2-7, with no clear D. Germline-derived CDR1 and CDR2 are MDHEN and SYDVKM. V shed 6 bases and J shed 3 bases, with 12 bases lying between them. The CDR3 loop spans 13 amino acids. The CDR3 coding sequence is TGTGCCAGCAGAGCCCCTCTACACTACGAGCAGTACTTC. Amino acids: CASRAPLHYEQYF.

There are many counts of this clonotype. The chain is built from TRBV28 and TRBJ1-1; a weak D match, TRBD1 (5 bases). The CDR3 is 17 residues long. The V end lost 2 bases, the J end lost 0 bases, and 16 bases lay between the germline ends. Germline loops: CDR1 MDHEN, CDR2 SYDVKM. The CDR3 loop reads CASSLLGRGFMNTEAFF. The CDR3 DNA reads TGTGCCAGCAGTTTACTGGGAAGGGGCTTCATGAACACTGAAGCTTTCTTT. Full variable domain (remainder filled in from reference TRBV28 and TRBJ1-1): DVKVTQSSRYLVKRTGEKVFLECVQDMDHENMFWYRQDPGLGLRLIYFSYDVKMKEKGDIPEGYSVSREKKERFSLILESASTNQTSMYLCASSLLGRGFMNTEAFFGQGTRLTVV.

The chain couples TRBV6-1 to TRBJ2-1; possible D gene TRBD2, 6 bases. Trimming pared 7 bases from V and 5 bases from J, leaving 15 bases between. The V gene's germline CDR1 is MNHNS and CDR2 SASEGT. The CDR3 contains 14 residues. As DNA, the CDR3 is TGTGCCAGCATTCGCGGGACCGAGGACAATGAGCAGTTCTTC. It yields the protein CASIRGTEDNEQFF.

This clonotype was recorded a few times. The chain couples TRBV6-5 to TRBJ2-5, with TRBD1 identical over 9 bases. CDR3 length: 15 amino acids. V trimming: 4 bases; J trimming: 1 base; junction bases outside the gene matches: 4. Germline loops: CDR1 MNHEY, CDR2 SVGAGI. CDR3 in amino acids: CASSWTGAPQETQYF. CDR3 sequence (DNA): TGTGCCAGCAGTTGGACAGGGGCCCCCCAAGAGACCCAGTACTTC.

This chain uses TRBV2 with TRBJ1-1, with D tentatively TRBD1 (6 bases). The CDR3 runs 14 residues. V lost 5 bases and J lost 4, with 14 bases in between. Germline CDR1 and CDR2: SNHLY and FYNNEI. The CDR3 DNA follows: TGTGCCAGCAGTCTACAGGGATCCGGCACTGAAGCTTTCTTT. This translates into CASSLQGSGTEAFF.

The genes are TRBV6-2 or TRBV6-3 and TRBJ1-4; D unresolved. Germline CDR1 and CDR2: MNHEY and SVGEGT. The CDR3 totals 14 residues. The V and J ends lost 6 bases and 5 bases respectively, with 13 bases between them. The CDR3 region is CASRRDTENEKLFF. The DNA for the CDR3 is TGTGCCAGCAGACGGGATACAGAGAATGAAAAACTGTTTTTT.

This rearrangement joins TRBV15 to TRBJ2-1, with 11 bases identical to TRBD2. V was clipped by 5 bases and J by 5 bases; unmatched bases: 14. Germline values: CDR1 LNHNV, CDR2 YYDKDF (reference sequence). CDR3 length: 18 residues. The CDR3 DNA reads as TGTGCCACCAGCGGGAGACATAGCGGGAGGGATTTGAACAATGAGCAGTTCTTC. It specifies CATSGRHSGRDLNNEQFF.

This rearrangement joins TRBV23-1 to TRBJ2-2; D uncertain. TRBV23-1 is an open reading frame, and its role is uncertain. CDR3 length equals 12 residues. Trimming stripped 11 bases from V and 6 bases from J, with 13 bases between. The CDR3 reads CAGPWSAGELFF. The DNA for the CDR3 is TGCGCCGGACCTTGGTCAGCCGGGGAGCTGTTTTTT.

The CDR3 loop is CSASPGTDYGYTF. CDR3 nucleotides: TGCAGCGCCTCTCCCGGGACAGATTATGGCTACACCTTC. The genes are TRBV29-1 and TRBJ1-2; 7 positions match TRBD1. The V segment lost 7 bases and the J segment 5 bases; nucleotides outside the gene matches: 10. Germline V gene data show CDR1 as SQVTM and CDR2 as ANQGSEA. The CDR3 is 13 amino acids.

This clonotype has only a few counts. V usage is TRBV11-1 and J usage is TRBJ2-3, with a tentative D call TRBD1 (6 bases). V was trimmed by 5 bases and J by 2 bases, leaving 29 bases between them. This CDR3 has 20 residues. Per the germline V gene, CDR1 is SGHAT and CDR2 is FQDESV (reference sequence). In nucleotides, the CDR3 is TGTGCCAGCAGCCGTACCCAGGGTACGAAGTTAAGGGGGTTCACAGATACGCAGTATTTT. Amino acid sequence: CASSRTQGTKLRGFTDTQYF.

This sequence joins TRBV3-1 and TRBJ1-6, with 7 bases that match TRBD1. Per germline, CDR1 LGHDT and CDR2 YNNKEL (reference sequence). The ends lost 0 bases at V and 9 bases at J; junction bases unmatched: 11. This CDR3 has 17 residues. As DNA, the CDR3 is TGTGCCAGCAGCCAAGATCAGTACAGGGGTCGAGGTTCACCCCTCCACTTT. It translates to CASSQDQYRGRGSPLHF.

This clonotype was observed a handful of times. The chain couples TRBV3-1 to TRBJ2-6; 11 bases map to TRBD2. The CDR3 runs 18 residues. With 2 bases clipped from V and 2 bases from J, the junction kept 5 bases outside the gene matches. Germline CDR1 LGHDT, CDR2 YNNKEL (reference sequence). CDR3 sequence: CASSQRLAGGAGANVLTF. The CDR3 nucleotides read TGTGCCAGCAGCCAAAGGCTAGCGGGAGGAGCTGGGGCCAACGTCCTGACTTTC.

The chain uses TRBV9 and TRBJ1-2; D uncertain. Germline CDR1 is SGDLS and CDR2 is YYNGEE. The V end was cut by 4 bases, the J end by 4 bases, with 11 bases between. The CDR3 is made up of 13 amino acids. The CDR3 reads CASSSGSIYGYTF. CDR3 in DNA: TGTGCCAGCAGCTCCGGGAGCATCTATGGCTACACCTTC.

The J gene is TRBJ2-7, the V gene TRBV19, with 10 bases identical to TRBD2. CDR1 is LNHDA, CDR2 SQIVND, per germline (reference sequence). CDR3 size: 15 residues. V dropped 5 bases and J dropped 7; count of bases not matched to a gene: 11. CDR3 bases: TGTGCCAGTAGTGGAGTCGGTCTAGCGGGAGATGAGCAGTACTTC. This codes for CASSGVGLAGDEQYF.

This clonotype was counted a few times. The rearrangement joins TRBV5-1 to TRBJ2-1, with TRBD1 identical over 11 bases. J gave up 7 bases and V 0 bases, and 6 bases lay outside the gene matches. Germline CDR1 and CDR2: SGHRS and YFSETQ. CDR3 length: 16 amino acids. CDR3 sequence (DNA): TGCGCCAGCAGCTTGGGAGGGACAGGGGGGCTGAATGAGCAGTTCTTC. Translation: CASSLGGTGGLNEQFF.

This clonotype has only a few counts. The rearrangement links TRBV15 to TRBJ2-5, with D tentatively TRBD2 (6 bases). The V and J ends lost 3 bases and 2 bases respectively, with 13 bases between them. Germline V gives CDR1 LNHNV, CDR2 YYDKDF (reference sequence). This CDR3 is 15 amino acids long. CDR3 bases: TGTGCCACCAGCAGGTCCGGGACTGTTCAAGAGACCCAGTACTTC. It yields the protein CATSRSGTVQETQYF.

The chain couples TRBV14 to TRBJ2-7, with D perhaps being TRBD1 or TRBD2 (6 bases each). Germline V gene data show CDR1 as SGHDN and CDR2 as FVKESK. Between the trimmed V and J ends, which lost 0 bases and 6 bases, there was a span of 21 bases. This CDR3 has 17 amino acids. CDR3 sequence: CASSQEGGTGADGEQYF. CDR3 DNA sequence: TGTGCCAGCAGCCAAGAAGGGGGGACCGGGGCCGACGGCGAGCAGTACTTC.

The V gene is TRBV7-2, the J gene TRBJ2-7; D may match TRBD1 or TRBD2 (5 bases each). Between the trimmed V and J ends, which lost 5 bases and 3 bases, there was a span of 20 bases. The CDR3 runs to 16 residues. Per the germline V gene, CDR1 is SGHTA and CDR2 is FQGNSA. CDR3 sequence reads: CASSLAALGGGYEQYF. In DNA, the CDR3 is TGTGCCAGCAGCCTCGCGGCGCTCGGTGGGGGCTACGAGCAGTACTTC.

This chain joins TRBV9 and TRBJ2-3; 10 bases are a match to TRBD2. In germline, CDR1 is SGDLS, CDR2 YYNGEE. The CDR3 has 18 residues. After removal of 6 bases from V and 4 bases from J, the junction contained 17 bases not matched to a gene. The CDR3 DNA reads TGTGCCAGCAAGCCAGGGCCAAGCGGGAGGGCCGGGGCAGATACGCAGTATTTT. This codes for CASKPGPSGRAGADTQYF. Together with reference TRBV9 and TRBJ2-3, the CDR3 gives the full variable domain: DSGVTQTPKHLITATGQRVTLRCSPRSGDLSVYWYQQSLDQGLQFLIQYYNGEERAKGNILERFSAQQFPDLHSELNLSSLELGDSALYFCASKPGPSGRAGADTQYFGPGTRLTVL.

This clonotype has more than one count but fewer than ten. This chain joins TRBV4-1 and TRBJ2-7; unclear D gene. The CDR3 runs 15 residues. Germline V CDR1 and CDR2: MGHRA, YSYEKL. V gave up 0 bases and J gave up 2 bases, with 11 bases separating them. The CDR3 sequence is CASSQDFPTTYEQYF. Written as DNA, the CDR3 is TGCGCCAGCAGCCAAGATTTTCCCACAACCTACGAGCAGTACTTC.

There are a few counts of this clonotype. The chain recombines TRBV3-1 with TRBJ2-4, with 7 bases that match TRBD1. The CDR3 has 17 amino acids. Trimming removed 4 bases from V and 3 bases from J; junction bases left unmatched: 12. The germline V gene encodes CDR1 LGHDT and CDR2 YNNKEL (reference sequence). CDR3 bases: TGTGCCAGCAGCCCTGGGTTAGGGGGCGATGGCAAAAACATTCAGTACTTC. This codes for CASSPGLGGDGKNIQYF.

This clonotype was recorded a few times. The rearrangement uses TRBV12-3 or TRBV12-4 and TRBJ2-2; 7 positions match TRBD1. The CDR3 length is 15 residues. Unmatched junction bases numbered 6, after V lost 5 bases and J lost 3 bases. CDR3 in DNA: TGTGCCAGCAGTCCCGACAGGGCCTACACCGGGGAGCTGTTTTTT. Its translation is CASSPDRAYTGELFF.

This clonotype was counted many times. This chain joins TRBV5-8 and TRBJ1-3; D gene unclear. Between the trimmed V and J ends, which lost 0 bases and 0 bases, there was a span of 10 bases. Germline lookup yields CDR1 SGHTS and CDR2 YDEGEE. The CDR3 covers 16 residues. CDR3 residues: CASSLGRVFSGNTIYF. CDR3 DNA: TGTGCCAGCAGCTTGGGTAGGGTGTTCTCTGGAAACACCATATATTTT.

In this sample, this clonotype turned up a few times. The chain employs TRBV5-1 and TRBJ2-3; TRBD2 agrees at 12 bases. After removal of 4 bases from V and 2 bases from J, the junction contained 5 bases not matched to a gene. Germline-derived CDR1 and CDR2 are SGHRS and YFSETQ. The CDR3 totals 16 residues. CDR3 nucleotides: TGCGCCAGCAGCGCCAGGACTAGCGGGGTCACAGATACGCAGTATTTT. Protein product: CASSARTSGVTDTQYF.

Only a few counts were recorded for this clonotype. The rearrangement links TRBV7-9 to TRBJ2-3, with 11 bases fitting TRBD2. The CDR3 has 16 residues. Trimming at V came to 5 bases and at J to 3 bases, leaving 7 bases not matched to a gene. Germline lookup yields CDR1 SEHNR and CDR2 FQNEAQ (reference sequence). Here the CDR3 reads CASSGGTSGRTDTQYF. The CDR3 bases are TGTGCCAGCAGCGGAGGAACTAGCGGGAGAACAGATACGCAGTATTTT.